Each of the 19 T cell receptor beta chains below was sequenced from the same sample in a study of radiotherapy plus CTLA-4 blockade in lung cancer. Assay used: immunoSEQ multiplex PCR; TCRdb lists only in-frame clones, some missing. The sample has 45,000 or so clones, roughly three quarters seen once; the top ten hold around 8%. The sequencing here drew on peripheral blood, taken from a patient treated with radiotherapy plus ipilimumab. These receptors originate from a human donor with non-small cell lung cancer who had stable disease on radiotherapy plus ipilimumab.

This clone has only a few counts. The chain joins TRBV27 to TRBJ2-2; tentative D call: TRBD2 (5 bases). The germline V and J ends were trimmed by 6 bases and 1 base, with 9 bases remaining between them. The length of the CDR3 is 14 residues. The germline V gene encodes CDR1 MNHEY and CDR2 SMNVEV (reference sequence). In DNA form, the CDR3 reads TGTGCCAGCAGCCTGGACTGGAACACCGGGGAGCTGTTTTTT. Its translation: CASSLDWNTGELFF.

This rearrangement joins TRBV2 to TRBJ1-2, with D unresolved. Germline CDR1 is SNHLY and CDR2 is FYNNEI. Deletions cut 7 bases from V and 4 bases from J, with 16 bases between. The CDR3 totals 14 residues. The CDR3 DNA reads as TGTGCCAGCACCAACAATGGTCGGGCCTATGGCTACACCTTC. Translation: CASTNNGRAYGYTF.

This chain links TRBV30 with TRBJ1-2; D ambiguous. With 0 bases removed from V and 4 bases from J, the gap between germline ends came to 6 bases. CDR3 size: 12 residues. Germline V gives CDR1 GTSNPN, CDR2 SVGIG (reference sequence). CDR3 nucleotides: TGTGCCTGGAGTGTACCGGGCTATGGCTACACCTTC. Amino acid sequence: CAWSVPGYGYTF.

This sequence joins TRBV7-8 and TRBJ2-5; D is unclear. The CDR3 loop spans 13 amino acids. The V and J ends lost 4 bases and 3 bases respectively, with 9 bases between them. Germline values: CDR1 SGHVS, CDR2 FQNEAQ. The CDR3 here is CASSSDRKETQYF. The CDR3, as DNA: TGTGCCAGCAGCTCGGACCGAAAAGAGACCCAGTACTTC.

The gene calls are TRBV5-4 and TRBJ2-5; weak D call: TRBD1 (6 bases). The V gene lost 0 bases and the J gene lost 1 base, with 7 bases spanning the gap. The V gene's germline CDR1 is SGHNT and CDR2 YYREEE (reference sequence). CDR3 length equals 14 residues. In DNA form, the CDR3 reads TGTGCCAGCAGCTTGGACAGGGTCCAAGAGACCCAGTACTTC. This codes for CASSLDRVQETQYF. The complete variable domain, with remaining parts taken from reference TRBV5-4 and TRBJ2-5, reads ETGVTQSPTHLIKTRGQQVTLRCSSQSGHNTVSWYQQALGQGPQFIFQYYREEENGRGNFPPRFSGLQFPNYSSELNVNALELDDSALYLCASSLDRVQETQYFGPGTRLLVL.

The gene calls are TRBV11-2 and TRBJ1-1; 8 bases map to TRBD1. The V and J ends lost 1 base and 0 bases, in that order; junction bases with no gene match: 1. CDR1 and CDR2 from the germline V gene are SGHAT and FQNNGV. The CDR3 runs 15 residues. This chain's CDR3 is CASSLGDRMNTEAFF. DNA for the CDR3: TGTGCCAGCAGCTTAGGGGACAGGATGAACACTGAAGCTTTCTTT.

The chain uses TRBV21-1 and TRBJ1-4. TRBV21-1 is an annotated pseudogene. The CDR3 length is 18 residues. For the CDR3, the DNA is TGTGCCAGCAACCCACGGGGGGCAGAACTGACAACTAATGAAAAACTGTTTTTT. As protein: CASNPRGAELTTNEKLFF.

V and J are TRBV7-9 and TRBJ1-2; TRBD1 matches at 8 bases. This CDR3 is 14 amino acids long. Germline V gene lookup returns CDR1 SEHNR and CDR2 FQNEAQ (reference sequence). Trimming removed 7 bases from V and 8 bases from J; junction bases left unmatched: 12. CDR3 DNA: TGTGCCAGCAACTATATAGGACAGGGTCAAGGCTACACCTTC. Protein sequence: CASNYIGQGQGYTF.

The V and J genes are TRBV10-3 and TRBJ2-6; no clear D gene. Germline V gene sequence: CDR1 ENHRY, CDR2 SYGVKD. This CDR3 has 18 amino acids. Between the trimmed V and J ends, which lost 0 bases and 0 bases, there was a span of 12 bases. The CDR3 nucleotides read TGTGCCATCAGTGAGTCTCGGGCCCCTAGCTCTGGGGCCAACGTCCTGACTTTC. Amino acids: CAISESRAPSSGANVLTF.

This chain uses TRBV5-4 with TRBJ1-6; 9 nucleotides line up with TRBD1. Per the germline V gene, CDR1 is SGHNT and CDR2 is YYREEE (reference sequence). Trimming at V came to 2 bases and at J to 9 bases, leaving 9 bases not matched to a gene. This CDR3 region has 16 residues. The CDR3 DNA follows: TGTGCCAGCAGCTTCGGACAGGGGTTAATCGGTTCACCCCTCCACTTT. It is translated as CASSFGQGLIGSPLHF.

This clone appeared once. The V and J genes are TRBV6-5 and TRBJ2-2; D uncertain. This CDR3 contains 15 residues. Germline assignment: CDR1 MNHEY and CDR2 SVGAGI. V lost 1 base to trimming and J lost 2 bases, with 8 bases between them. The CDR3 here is CASSYFQANTGELFF. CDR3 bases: TGTGCCAGCAGTTACTTCCAGGCTAACACCGGGGAGCTGTTTTTT.

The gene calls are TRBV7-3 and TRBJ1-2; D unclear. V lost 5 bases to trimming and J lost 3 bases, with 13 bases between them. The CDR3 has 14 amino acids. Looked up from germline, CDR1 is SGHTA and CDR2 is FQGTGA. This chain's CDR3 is CASSPDGSDYGYTF. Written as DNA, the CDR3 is TGTGCCAGCAGCCCGGACGGGTCTGACTATGGCTACACCTTC.

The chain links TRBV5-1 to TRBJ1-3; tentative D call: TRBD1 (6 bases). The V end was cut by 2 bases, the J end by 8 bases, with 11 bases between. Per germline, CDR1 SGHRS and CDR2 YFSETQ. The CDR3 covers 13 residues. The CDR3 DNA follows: TGCGCCAGCAGCTTCCAGGGGCTAGACACCATATATTTT. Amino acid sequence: CASSFQGLDTIYF.

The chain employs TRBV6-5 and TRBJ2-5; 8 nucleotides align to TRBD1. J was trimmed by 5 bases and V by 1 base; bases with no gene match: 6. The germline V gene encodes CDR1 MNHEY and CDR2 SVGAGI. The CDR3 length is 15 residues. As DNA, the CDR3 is TGTGCCAGCAGTTACTTCGGACAGGGCCGGGAGACCCAGTACTTC. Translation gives CASSYFGQGRETQYF.

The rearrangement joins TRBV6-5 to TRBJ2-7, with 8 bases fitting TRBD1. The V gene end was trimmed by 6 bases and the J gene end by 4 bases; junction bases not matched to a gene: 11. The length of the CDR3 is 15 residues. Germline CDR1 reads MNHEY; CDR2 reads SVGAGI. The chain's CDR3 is CASSLRDRSSYEQYF. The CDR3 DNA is TGTGCCAGCAGCCTCCGGGACAGGTCTTCGTACGAGCAGTACTTC.

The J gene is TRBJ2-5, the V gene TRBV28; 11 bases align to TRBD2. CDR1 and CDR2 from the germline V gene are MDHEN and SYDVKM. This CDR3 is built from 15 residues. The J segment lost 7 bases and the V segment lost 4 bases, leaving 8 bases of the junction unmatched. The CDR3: CASSSPSGGMRTQYF. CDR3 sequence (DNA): TGTGCCAGCAGTTCCCCTAGCGGGGGGATGAGGACCCAGTACTTC.

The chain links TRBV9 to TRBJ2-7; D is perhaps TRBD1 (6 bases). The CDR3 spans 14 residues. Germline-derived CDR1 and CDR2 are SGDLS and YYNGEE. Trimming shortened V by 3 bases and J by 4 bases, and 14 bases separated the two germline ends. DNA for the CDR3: TGTGCCAGCAGCGAGGGGGACGTGAGATACGAGCAGTACTTC. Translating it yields CASSEGDVRYEQYF.

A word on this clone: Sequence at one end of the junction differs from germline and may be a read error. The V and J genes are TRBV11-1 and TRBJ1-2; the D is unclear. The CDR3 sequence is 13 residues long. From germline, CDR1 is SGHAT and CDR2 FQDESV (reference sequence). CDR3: CASSLGGGYGHTF. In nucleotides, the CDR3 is TGTGCCAGCAGCTTAGGGGGAGGATATGGCCACACCTTC.

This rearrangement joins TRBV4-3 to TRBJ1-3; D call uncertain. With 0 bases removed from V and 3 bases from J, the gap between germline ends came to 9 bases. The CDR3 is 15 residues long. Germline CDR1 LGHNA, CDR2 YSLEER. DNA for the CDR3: TGCGCCAGCAGCCAAGATCTTCTGTATGGAAACACCATATATTTT. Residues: CASSQDLLYGNTIYF.